The TCR beta chain described here comes from a study of cytomegalovirus exposure and HLA in healthy donors. Study-level points and caveats: In the 120 validation repertoires, a later analysis found that first-cohort TCR clusters tended to co-occur. Rarity marked most TCR sequences, yet some public TCRs occurred in many donors.

Generated by immunoSEQ multiplex PCR, the TCRdb table keeps only in-frame clones and is missing some. The sample lists approximately 120,000 clones, about 94% seen once, with 1% to 1.5% in the top ten. This clone occurred once. Antigen specificity is unknown. CDR1 is SNHLY and CDR2 is FYNNEI in the germline V gene. The CDR3 totals 15 residues. V was clipped by 6 bases and J by 2 bases; unmatched bases: 8. The V call is TRBV2, the J call TRBJ2-7; TRBD2 aligns across 9 bases. The clonotype was recovered from a woman younger than 30 in good health and CMV-seronegative. Sequencing was performed on PBMCs. The CDR3 is CASRRTGTSTYEQYF. CDR3 coding DNA: TGTGCCAGCAGGAGAACCGGGACTAGCACCTACGAGCAGTACTTC.